The text below deals with one T cell receptor beta chain. Its antigen is not yet known. The sample holds no much larger clone one base away, and base qualities are not on file. TCRbeta CDR3 regions were amplified from genomic DNA by means of the immunoSEQ Assay, a bias-controlled multiplex PCR. Per the original workflow: Within the assay, amplification of reference gene primers was used to estimate how many nucleated cells each sample contained. To quantify the absolute abundance of each unique TCRbeta CDR3 rearrangement, sequence reads were collapsed and filtered. Productive Simpson clonality was computed per sample as the square root of Simpson's diversity index over productive rearrangements. The source is immuneACCESS, and TCRdb retained only in-frame sequences with V and J called. Part of the clones is not carried over; for the studies checked, unresolved V genes explain less than half of this, and the remainder is unexplained. V and J calls plus clone size are reproduced from that table; the DNA served to infer D and trimming. This sample holds about 88,000 clones; 75% to 90% were observed only once. In total, the top ten clones hold roughly 5.2% of the sample.

The entry originates in a study of blood T cell repertoires in COVID-19 (TCRdb year 2020). Regarding the research as a whole: Samples covering the acute and convalescent phases of COVID-19 were provided by collaborators in the United States, Italy and Spain. The prospective study material was composed of cDNA or gDNA derived from T cells, B-cell-depleted T cells, or PBMCs. The dataset comprised deeply sampled blood TCRbeta repertoires from subjects exposed to, actively infected with, or recovered from COVID-19. A freely available public database, intended as a resource for researchers studying the immune response to SARS-CoV-2, is where the repertoires were released. The samples were drawn from two sources: the first 160 participants of the ongoing ImmuneRACE study, and 1,254 subjects contributed by 6 global collaborators. A de-identified subject ID, COVID-19 status, age in years and sex were almost always included in the sample metadata. Where available, HLA class I and class II types were taken from metadata supplied by the sample provider and were not determined by assay-based typing. What the research found in general, with its limitations: The amount of clinical and demographic metadata varied by source and participant and was provided uncurated.

Each collaborating institution followed its own protocols to collect whole blood in K2EDTA tubes. For TCRbeta analysis, collaborator samples were shipped as frozen whole blood, as isolated PBMCs, or as DNA extracted from either sample type. The CDR3 runs 16 residues from the cysteine to the phenylalanine. Solely the CDR3 DNA is kept, with 48 bases framed from the first base. Clipping removes 2 bases from V and 6 bases from J, with 10 as the unmatched junction base count. Reading the germline V gene gives CDR1 SGHTA and CDR2 FQGNSA. This receptor chain uses TRBV7-2 and TRBJ2-3, with TRBD2 identical over 8 junction bases. The sequence came from a woman aged 80 or older with active COVID-19. Source material: peripheral blood. The DNA sequence is as follows: TGTGCCAGCAGCTTAAAACTAGCGGCGCAAATGGATACGCAGTATTTT. Its coded protein is CASSLKLAAQMDTQYF.